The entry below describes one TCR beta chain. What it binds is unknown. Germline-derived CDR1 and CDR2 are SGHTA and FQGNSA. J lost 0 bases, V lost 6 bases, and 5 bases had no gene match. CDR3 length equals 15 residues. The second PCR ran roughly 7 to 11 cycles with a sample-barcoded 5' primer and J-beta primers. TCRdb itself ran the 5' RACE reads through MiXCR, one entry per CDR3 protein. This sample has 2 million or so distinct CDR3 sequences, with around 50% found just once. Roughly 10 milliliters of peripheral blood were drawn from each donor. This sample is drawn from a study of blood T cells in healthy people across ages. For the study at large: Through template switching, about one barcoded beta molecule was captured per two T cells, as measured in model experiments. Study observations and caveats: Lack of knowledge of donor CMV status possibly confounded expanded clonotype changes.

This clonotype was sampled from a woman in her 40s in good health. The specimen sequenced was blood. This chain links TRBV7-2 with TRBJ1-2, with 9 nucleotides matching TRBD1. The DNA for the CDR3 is TGTGCCAGCAGGGAAACAGGGGGCGCTAACTATGGCTACACCTTC. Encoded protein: CASRETGGANYGYTF.